These T cell receptor beta chains were read from a single sample in a study of patients and donors after allogeneic stem cell transplantation. TCRdb re-derived calls from the RT-PCR reads in MiXCR, one entry per CDR3 protein. Among tens of thousands of distinct CDR3 sequences listed, approximately 25% were seen once. The sequencing input was blood, either unsorted or a sorted T cell fraction (not recorded which). These receptors originate from a human donor who was either an allogeneic HSCT recipient or a stem cell or donor lymphocyte infusion donor (not recorded which). It is not recorded whose cells these are; they may come from a transplant donor. The CDR3 runs from the conserved cysteine through the conserved F or W. The D gene is left open where the match is weak. Expanded clones get a size class; other rows say once, few or many, or leave the size out.

j_call d_call clone_size v_call cdr3_nt cdr3_aa
TRBJ2-1 NA NA TRBV15 TGTGCCACCAGCAGAGATGTCAGGAGGCAGTTCTTC CATSRDVRRQFF
TRBJ2-7 NA NA TRBV29-1 TGCAGCGTTGCTGGGGCCGACCTCCCCTACGAGCAGTACTTC CSVAGADLPYEQYF
TRBJ1-2 TRBD1 few TRBV2 TGTGCCAGCAGTGAGGGACAGGACAGCTACACCTTC CASSEGQDSYTF
TRBJ1-6 TRBD1 few TRBV7-2 TGTGCCAGCAGCTTAGCCGGACAGGGGACTTCACCCCTCCACTTT CASSLAGQGTSPLHF
TRBJ1-5 NA NA TRBV20-1 TGCAGTGCTAGTTCCGGGGGGGTGAGGAATCAGCCCCAGCATTTT CSASSGGVRNQPQHF
TRBJ1-1 TRBD1 NA TRBV5-5 TGTGCCAGCAGCTTAATGGGACAGTCGGACACTGAAGCTTTCTTT CASSLMGQSDTEAFF
TRBJ2-3 TRBD2 NA TRBV5-1 TGCGCCAGCAGCGGGGCTAGCGGGAGTCTAAGTACAGATACGCAGTATTTT CASSGASGSLSTDTQYF
TRBJ2-3 TRBD1 few TRBV5-1 TGCGCCAGCAGCACCTTCCTGGGCAGGGGGTCCACAGATACGCAGTATTTT CASSTFLGRGSTDTQYF
TRBJ2-1 NA NA TRBV3-1 TGTGCCAGCAGCGGGAGGACCTACAATGAGCAGTTCTTC CASSGRTYNEQFF
TRBJ2-3 NA few TRBV10-3 TGTGCCATCAATTGGGACGCCACAGATACGCAGTATTTT CAINWDATDTQYF
TRBJ2-5 NA many TRBV5-1 TGTGCCAGCAGCCTCCAAGAGACCCAGTACTTC CASSLQETQYF
TRBJ2-5 TRBD2 few TRBV12-3/TRBV12-4 TGTGCCAGCACCCAACTAGCGGGAGGGCCGGTGGAGACCCAGTACTTC CASTQLAGGPVETQYF
TRBJ1-4 TRBD1 NA TRBV12-3/TRBV12-4 TGTGCCAGCAGTGGGACAGCCTATGAAAAACTGTTTTTT CASSGTAYEKLFF
TRBJ1-2 NA few TRBV20-1 TGCAGTGCCGGGGACTCGATGGGCTACACCTTC CSAGDSMGYTF
TRBJ2-7 TRBD1 NA TRBV6-1 TGTGCCACCAGGGGGAGCCCCTCCTACGAGCAGTACTTC CATRGSPSYEQYF
TRBJ1-5 NA medium-sized TRBV7-8 TGTGCCAGCAGCTTAACTGGGGCCCGCAATCAGCCCCAGCATTTT CASSLTGARNQPQHF
TRBJ1-1 NA NA TRBV29-1 TGCAGCGCCGGGACGGATTCTTGGGTTCGGACTGAAGCTTTCTTT CSAGTDSWVRTEAFF
TRBJ2-1 NA NA TRBV12-3/TRBV12-4 TGTGCCAGCAGTCCTCATCCGGACAGAGAAGCCTACAATGAGCAGCTCTTC CASSPHPDREAYNEQLF
TRBJ2-1 NA NA TRBV2 TGTGCCAGCAGTGAAGCGTCCCTGGATGAGCAGTTCTTC CASSEASLDEQFF
TRBJ1-1 NA few TRBV7-2 TGTGCCAGCAGCTTGTTAGGTCCGAACACTGAAGCTTTCTTT CASSLLGPNTEAFF
TRBJ1-4 NA NA TRBV4-2 TGTGCCAGCAGCCCCTCCTCCGGAGGGGGTGAAAAACTGTTTTTT CASSPSSGGGEKLFF
TRBJ1-5 NA NA TRBV21-1 TGTGCCAGCAGCAAATCCCAGGGTCTGTCGGGCAATCAGCCCCAGCATTTT CASSKSQGLSGNQPQHF
TRBJ2-5 TRBD2 NA TRBV10-3 TGTGCCATCGGAGGAATAGCGGGAGTCGGGGAGACCCAGTACTTC CAIGGIAGVGETQYF
TRBJ2-7 NA NA TRBV19 TGTGCCAGTAGTATATCGGTAGGGGTCGGATACGAGCAGTACTTC CASSISVGVGYEQYF
TRBJ2-1 NA many TRBV12-3/TRBV12-4 TGTGCCAGCAGTTTTGGACAGGGAGGGAATGAGCAGTTCTTC CASSFGQGGNEQFF
TRBJ2-1 NA NA TRBV6-5 TGTGCCAGCACTTCTGGGGGAAACAATGAGCAGTTCTTC CASTSGGNNEQFF